These 21 T cell receptor beta chains were all obtained from the same sample, sequenced in a study of cytomegalovirus exposure and HLA in healthy donors. Profiled with immunoSEQ multiplex PCR; TCRdb holds only in-frame clones, not every one. The sample lists 150,000 to 200,000 clones, roughly 86% occurring once. The sequenced sample consisted of PBMCs. The receptor source for this set is a man younger than 45 in good health and CMV-seropositive.

The V call is TRBV5-1, the J call TRBJ1-5; D ambiguous. Germline values: CDR1 SGHRS, CDR2 YFSETQ. V was clipped by 0 bases and J by 7 bases, with 11 bases between them. The CDR3 is 14 residues long. The CDR3 DNA is TGCGCCAGCAGCTTGGACGGGCGGGCGCAGCCCCAGCATTTT. Translated: CASSLDGRAQPQHF.

The V and J genes are TRBV28 and TRBJ2-7, with unresolved D. V was pared by 5 bases and J by 5 bases, with 10 bases between. The CDR3 has 12 amino acids. Germline V CDR1 and CDR2: MDHEN, SYDVKM. This CDR3 is CASSLRLDEQYF. CDR3 DNA: TGTGCCAGCAGTCTGAGATTGGACGAGCAGTACTTC.

This clone was detected once. The CDR3 sequence: CASSGRGEGPYGYTF. The CDR3 DNA is TGTGCCAGCAGCGGGAGGGGGGAAGGCCCCTATGGCTACACCTTC. This sequence joins TRBV6-1 and TRBJ1-2, with D possibly matching TRBD1 (6 bases). Germline V CDR1 and CDR2: MNHNS, SASEGT. The CDR3 spans 15 residues. V lost 6 bases to trimming and J lost 4 bases, with 18 bases between them.

V and J are TRBV7-2 and TRBJ2-2; D is unclear. The CDR3 covers 16 residues. Germline V gene lookup returns CDR1 SGHTA and CDR2 FQGNSA. The V and J ends lost 5 bases and 0 bases respectively, with 13 bases between them. CDR3 coding DNA: TGTGCCAGCAGCCTATCCTCGGCGGCGAACACCGGGGAGCTGTTTTTT. Amino acids: CASSLSSAANTGELFF.

A few counts support this clone. V usage is TRBV16 and J usage is TRBJ2-5; weak D call: TRBD1 (6 bases). V was clipped by 1 base and J by 4 bases, with 10 bases between them. The CDR3 is 14 residues long. Germline CDR1 is KGHSY and CDR2 is FQNENV. As DNA, the CDR3 is TGTGCCAGCAGCCAATACAGGGCTGGAGAGACCCAGTACTTC. Translating gives CASSQYRAGETQYF.

This sequence joins TRBV6-6 and TRBJ2-7; D uncertain. CDR3 length equals 12 residues. CDR1 is MNHNY and CDR2 is SVGAGI in the germline V gene (reference sequence). Trimming stripped 2 bases from V and 6 bases from J, with 8 bases between. The CDR3: CASSYDAGEQYF. The CDR3, as DNA: TGTGCCAGCAGTTACGATGCCGGCGAGCAGTACTTC.

J is TRBJ1-1 and V is TRBV15; D uncertain. Trimming took 1 base from V and 11 from J, leaving 14 bases between them. The CDR3 has 13 residues. Germline CDR1 LNHNV, CDR2 YYDKDF (reference sequence). CDR3 in amino acids: CATSRGVPHTAFF. The CDR3 DNA follows: TGTGCCACCAGCAGAGGGGTTCCCCACACGGCTTTCTTT.

CDR3 DNA: TGTGCCAGCAGCTTGGTTGGGGGGGGAGGGAAACAGCCCCAGCATTTT. Residues: CASSLVGGGGKQPQHF. The chain is built from TRBV5-8 and TRBJ1-5; D might be TRBD1 (5 bases). This CDR3 region has 16 residues. Germline lookup yields CDR1 SGHTS and CDR2 YDEGEE. Trimming removed 0 bases at V and 7 bases at J, with 17 bases between.

CDR3 nucleotide sequence: TGTGCCAGCAGCAGACCTCAGGGGATGATTGGAAACACCATATATTTT. The encoded protein is CASSRPQGMIGNTIYF. The chain employs TRBV5-6 and TRBJ1-3, with a possible D match to TRBD1 (6 bases). The V and J ends lost 4 bases and 3 bases respectively, with 17 bases between them. This CDR3 has 16 residues. CDR1 is SGHDT and CDR2 is YYEEEE in the germline V gene.

V usage is TRBV9 and J usage is TRBJ2-5; 7 nucleotides line up with TRBD2. The CDR3 is 14 residues long. Germline CDR1 reads SGDLS; CDR2 reads YYNGEE. V lost 0 bases and J lost 2; bases outside the gene matches: 1. The CDR3 nucleotides are TGTGCCAGCAGCGTAGACGGGGGGCAAGAGACCCAGTACTTC. Translated, it gives CASSVDGGQETQYF. The variable domain in full, with the rest retrieved from reference TRBV9 and TRBJ2-5, is DSGVTQTPKHLITATGQRVTLRCSPRSGDLSVYWYQQSLDQGLQFLIQYYNGEERAKGNILERFSAQQFPDLHSELNLSSLELGDSALYFCASSVDGGQETQYFGPGTRLLVL.

The CDR3 region is CASSSRVPEAFF. The CDR3 DNA reads as TGTGCCAGCAGCTCCAGGGTTCCTGAAGCTTTCTTT. This chain joins TRBV7-9 and TRBJ1-1, with D perhaps matching TRBD1 (5 bases). Germline CDR1 is SEHNR and CDR2 is FQNEAQ (reference sequence). Deletions cut 4 bases from V and 6 bases from J, with 9 bases between. The CDR3 has 12 residues.

The CDR3 DNA follows: TGCGCCAGCAGCTTGGGCCGAAATTTATACTTC. As protein: CASSLGRNLYF. V is TRBV5-1 and J is TRBJ2-7; D not resolved. This CDR3 contains 11 residues. Germline-derived CDR1 and CDR2 are SGHRS and YFSETQ. Trimming stripped 0 bases from V and 13 bases from J, with 11 bases between. The full variable domain, completed using reference TRBV5-1 and TRBJ2-7, is KAGVTQTPRYLIKTRGQQVTLSCSPISGHRSVSWYQQTPGQGLQFLFEYFSETQRNKGNFPGRFSGRQFSNSRSEMNVSTLELGDSALYLCASSLGRNLYFGPGTRLTVT.

The chain joins TRBV4-1 to TRBJ1-5, with D hard to call. The CDR3 is 15 amino acids. Trimming pared 1 base from V and 0 bases from J, leaving 7 bases between. CDR1 and CDR2 (germline): MGHRA, YSYEKL. CDR3: CASSQATLSNQPQHF. CDR3 nucleotides: TGCGCCAGCAGCCAAGCCACCCTTAGCAATCAGCCCCAGCATTTT.

The chain recombines TRBV7-2 with TRBJ2-1; D not certain. This CDR3 is 12 amino acids long. V shed 0 bases and J shed 3 bases, with 0 bases lying between them. In germline, CDR1 is SGHTA, CDR2 FQGNSA. The CDR3 protein is CASSLAYNEQFF. The CDR3 DNA reads as TGTGCCAGCAGCTTAGCCTACAATGAGCAGTTCTTC.

This chain joins TRBV27 and TRBJ2-1; 9 positions agree with TRBD1. The CDR3 runs to 15 residues. CDR1 and CDR2 from the germline V gene are MNHEY and SMNVEV (reference sequence). J lost 7 bases, V lost 6 bases, and 10 bases had no gene match. Written as DNA, the CDR3 is TGTGCCAGCAGCCCCGGGACAGGGAGTTATAATGAGCAGTTCTTC. The encoded protein is CASSPGTGSYNEQFF.

This clone was seen just once. V is TRBV19 and J is TRBJ2-7, with TRBD1 as a possible D gene (6 bases). This CDR3 is 11 amino acids long. Germline values: CDR1 LNHDA, CDR2 SQIVND (reference sequence). Trimming took 5 bases from V and 9 from J, leaving 11 bases between them. CDR3 region: CASSDGRGQYF. The CDR3 DNA sequence: TGTGCCAGTAGTGATGGCAGGGGGCAGTACTTC. The whole variable domain, filled in from reference TRBV19 and TRBJ2-7, reads DGGITQSPKYLFRKEGQNVTLSCEQNLNHDAMYWYRQDPGQGLRLIYYSQIVNDFQKGDIAEGYSVSREKKESFPLTVTSAQKNPTAFYLCASSDGRGQYFGPGTRLTVT.

The CDR3 region is CASSHPQGPEAFF. CDR3 coding DNA: TGTGCCAGCAGCCACCCCCAGGGCCCTGAAGCTTTCTTT. V and J are TRBV7-9 and TRBJ1-1; a weak D match, TRBD1 (5 bases). The length of the CDR3 is 13 residues. In germline, CDR1 is SEHNR, CDR2 FQNEAQ (reference sequence). The V end was cut by 5 bases, the J end by 6 bases, with 13 bases between.

Regarding this clone: Different DNA sequences within this sample yield the same CDR3. The chain couples TRBV11-2 to TRBJ2-7; D possibly corresponds to TRBD1 (6 bases). V lost 3 bases and J lost 1, with 10 bases in between. The CDR3 is 14 amino acids. Per germline, CDR1 SGHAT and CDR2 FQNNGV. The CDR3 reads CASSLGTLSYEQYF. The CDR3, as DNA: TGTGCCAGCAGCTTGGGGACACTATCCTACGAGCAGTACTTC. Full variable domain (rest looked up from reference TRBV11-2 and TRBJ2-7): EAGVAQSPRYKIIEKRQSVAFWCNPISGHATLYWYQQILGQGPKLLIQFQNNGVVDDSQLPKDRFSAERLKGVDSTLKIQPAKLEDSAVYLCASSLGTLSYEQYFGPGTRLTVT.

This clone was seen at least ten times. This chain uses TRBV6-5 with TRBJ2-7; D not resolved. The CDR3 loop spans 15 amino acids. Germline V gives CDR1 MNHEY, CDR2 SVGAGI. Trimming stripped 5 bases from V and 2 bases from J, with 16 bases between. For the CDR3, the DNA is TGTGCCAGCAGTCCTCAGGTCCCGCCGACCTACGAGCAGTACTTC. It codes for CASSPQVPPTYEQYF.

This chain connects TRBV6-1 to TRBJ1-2; 7 positions agree with TRBD1. After removal of 0 bases from V and 3 bases from J, the junction contained 7 bases not matched to a gene. Germline V lookup: CDR1 MNHNS, CDR2 SASEGT. The CDR3 sequence is 16 residues long. The DNA of the CDR3 is TGTGCCAGCAGTGAAGCGCTTCGACAGGGAGACTATGGCTACACCTTC. Encoded protein: CASSEALRQGDYGYTF.

This clone was counted a single time. V is TRBV28 and J is TRBJ1-2; D not certain. Germline lookup yields CDR1 MDHEN and CDR2 SYDVKM. V gave up 3 bases and J gave up 2 bases, with 10 bases separating them. The CDR3 is 14 residues long. This CDR3 is CASSLQRRNYGYTF. As DNA, the CDR3 is TGTGCCAGCAGTTTGCAAAGGCGGAACTATGGCTACACCTTC.